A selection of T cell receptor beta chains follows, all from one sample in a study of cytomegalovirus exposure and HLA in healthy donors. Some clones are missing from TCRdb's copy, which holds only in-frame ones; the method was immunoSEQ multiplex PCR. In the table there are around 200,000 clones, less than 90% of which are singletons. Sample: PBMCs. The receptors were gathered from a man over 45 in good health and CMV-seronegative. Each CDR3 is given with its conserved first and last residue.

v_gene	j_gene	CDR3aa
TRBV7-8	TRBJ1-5	CASSYNIATGRSQPQHF
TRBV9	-	CASSVGNSGESYEQYF
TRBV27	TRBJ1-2	CASSLRGRDGYTF
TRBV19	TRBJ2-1	CASSISLANEQFF
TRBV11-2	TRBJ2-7	CASSLGRTYEQYF
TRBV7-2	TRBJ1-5	CASSLVSGIDQPQHF
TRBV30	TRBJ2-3	CAWSERARGMRDTQYF
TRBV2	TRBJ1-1	CASTNSGNTEAFF
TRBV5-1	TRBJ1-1	CASSHGQLNTEAFF
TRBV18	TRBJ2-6	CASSQQSSGANVLTF
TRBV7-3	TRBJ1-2	CASSPGQGYYGYTF
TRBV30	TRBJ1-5	CAWSLQGFGNQPQHF
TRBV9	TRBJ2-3	CASSVLAGRTDTQYF
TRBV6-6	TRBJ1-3	CASSTELTSGNTIYF
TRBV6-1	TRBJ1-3	CASSALDSISGNTIYF
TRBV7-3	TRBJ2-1	CASSQTGSSYNEQFF
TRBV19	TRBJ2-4	CASSGQGLNIQYF
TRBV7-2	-	CASSLAGTAYEQYF
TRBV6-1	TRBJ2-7	CASTLAGGYEQYF
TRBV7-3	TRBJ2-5	CASSLTLAGETQYF
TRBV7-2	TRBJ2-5	CASSPEGVRGETQYF
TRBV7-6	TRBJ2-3	CASSLRTGGMGSTDTQYF
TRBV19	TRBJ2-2	CASSNPQGSHAGELFF
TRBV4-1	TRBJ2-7	CASSQELAGAPPYEQYF
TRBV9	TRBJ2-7	CASSLGLAGGYEQYF
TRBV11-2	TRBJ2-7	CASSETSGWSYEQYF
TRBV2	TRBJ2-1	CASIPYNEQFF
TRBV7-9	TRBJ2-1	CSSSLTDSSYNEQFF
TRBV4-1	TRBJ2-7	CASSQGGTGVYEQYF
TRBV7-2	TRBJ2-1	CASSRPQGYNEQFF
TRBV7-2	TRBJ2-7	CASSLQATYEQYF
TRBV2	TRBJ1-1	CASSESHRGPTEAFF
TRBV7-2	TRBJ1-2	CASSSQKNYGYTF
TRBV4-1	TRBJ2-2	CASSRDSAISNTGELFF
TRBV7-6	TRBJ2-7	CASSLGSGTAYEQYF
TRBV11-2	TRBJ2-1	CASSRITGVVEQFF
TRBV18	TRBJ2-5	CASSPTGQGAWETQYF
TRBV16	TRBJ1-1	CASSASGPNTEAFF
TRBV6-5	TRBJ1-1	CASLRGMNTEAFF
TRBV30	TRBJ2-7	CAWSPAGDLHYEQYF
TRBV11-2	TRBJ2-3	CASSRTVVVPDTQYF
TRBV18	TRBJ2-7	CASSPRRTDYEQYF
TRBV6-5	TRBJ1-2	CASARVYSSNYGYTF
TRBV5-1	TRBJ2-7	CASRGQGPYEQYF
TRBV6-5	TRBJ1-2	CASSYGQGDGYTF
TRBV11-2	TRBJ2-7	CASSPGGTGPFYEQYF
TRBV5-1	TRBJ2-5	CASSLGDPSGGVKETQYF
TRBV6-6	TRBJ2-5	CASSFNRRTQETQYF
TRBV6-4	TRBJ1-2	CASSDPGGYGYTF
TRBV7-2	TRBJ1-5	CASSNTGNSNQPQHF
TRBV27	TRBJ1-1	CASRPQYRHSWDTEAFF
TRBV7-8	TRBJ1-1	CASSLVGTGSEAFF
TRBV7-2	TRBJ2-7	CASSLASGDEYEQYF
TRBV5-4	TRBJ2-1	CASSLGTSRGYNEQFF
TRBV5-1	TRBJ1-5	CASSLVGGNQPQHF
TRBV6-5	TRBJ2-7	CASSRTSGYYEQYF
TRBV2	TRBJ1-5	CASGGSRAGNQPQHF
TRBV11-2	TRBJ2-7	CASSPPNGRNEQYF
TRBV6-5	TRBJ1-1	CASSSRVGSSTEAFF
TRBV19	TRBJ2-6	CASTSFSGANVLTF